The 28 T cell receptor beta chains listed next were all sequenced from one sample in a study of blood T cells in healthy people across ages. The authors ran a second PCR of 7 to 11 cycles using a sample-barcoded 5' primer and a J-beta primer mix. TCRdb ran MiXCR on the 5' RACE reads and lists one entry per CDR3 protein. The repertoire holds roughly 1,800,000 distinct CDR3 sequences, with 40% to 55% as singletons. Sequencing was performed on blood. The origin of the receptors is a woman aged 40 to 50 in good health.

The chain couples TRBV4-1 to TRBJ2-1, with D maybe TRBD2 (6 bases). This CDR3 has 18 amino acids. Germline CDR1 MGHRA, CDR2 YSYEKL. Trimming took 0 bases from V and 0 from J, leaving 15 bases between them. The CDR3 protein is CASSQDQCGDCSYNEQFF. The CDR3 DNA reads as TGCGCCAGCAGCCAAGATCAGTGCGGGGATTGCTCCTACAATGAGCAGTTCTTC.

CDR3 DNA: TGTGCCAGCAGTGCCGGCGGGGGGGAGCAGTTCTTC. Translation: CASSAGGGEQFF. The V call is TRBV9, the J call TRBJ2-1, with 8 bases lining up with TRBD2. The CDR3 consists of 12 residues. V lost 5 bases to trimming and J lost 10 bases; unmatched junction nucleotides: 5. In germline, CDR1 is SGDLS, CDR2 YYNGEE.

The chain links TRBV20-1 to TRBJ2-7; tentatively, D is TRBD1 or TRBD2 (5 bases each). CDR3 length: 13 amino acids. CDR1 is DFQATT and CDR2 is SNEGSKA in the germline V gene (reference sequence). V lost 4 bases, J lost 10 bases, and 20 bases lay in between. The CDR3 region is CSAKQEVVQRQYF. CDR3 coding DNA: TGCAGTGCTAAACAGGAGGTGGTGCAGCGTCAGTACTTC.

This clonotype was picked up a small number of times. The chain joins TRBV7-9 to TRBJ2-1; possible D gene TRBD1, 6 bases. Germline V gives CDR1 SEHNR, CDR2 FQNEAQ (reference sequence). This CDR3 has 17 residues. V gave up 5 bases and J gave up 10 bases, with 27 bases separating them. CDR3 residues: CASSTETGRARFNEQFF. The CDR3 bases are TGTGCCAGCAGCACGGAAACAGGGAGAGCCCGTTTCAACGAGCAGTTCTTC. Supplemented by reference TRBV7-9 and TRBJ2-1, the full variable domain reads DTGVSQNPRHKITKRGQNVTFRCDPISEHNRLYWYRQTLGQGPEFLTYFQNEAQLEKSRLLSDRFSAERPKGSFSTLEIQRTEQGDSAMYLCASSTETGRARFNEQFFGPGTRLTVL.

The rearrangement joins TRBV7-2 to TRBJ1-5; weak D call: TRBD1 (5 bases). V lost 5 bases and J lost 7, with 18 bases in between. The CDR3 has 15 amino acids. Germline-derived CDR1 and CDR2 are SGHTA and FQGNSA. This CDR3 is CASSLDPGLRQPQHF. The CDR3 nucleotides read TGTGCCAGCAGCCTCGACCCAGGGTTGCGCCAGCCCCAGCATTTT.

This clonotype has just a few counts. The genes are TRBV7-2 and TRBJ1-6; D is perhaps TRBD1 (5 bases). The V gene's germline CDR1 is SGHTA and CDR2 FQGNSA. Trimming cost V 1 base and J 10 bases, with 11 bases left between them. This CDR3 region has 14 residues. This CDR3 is CASSLDPGTSPLHF. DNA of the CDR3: TGTGCCAGCAGCTTAGACCCCGGGACCTCACCCCTCCACTTT.

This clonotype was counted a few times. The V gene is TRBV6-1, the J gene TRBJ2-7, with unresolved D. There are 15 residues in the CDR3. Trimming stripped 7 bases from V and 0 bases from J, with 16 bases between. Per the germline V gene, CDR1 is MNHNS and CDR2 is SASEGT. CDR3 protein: CASNHIARSSYEQYF. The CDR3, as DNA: TGTGCCAGCAATCACATTGCGCGGAGCTCCTACGAGCAGTACTTC.

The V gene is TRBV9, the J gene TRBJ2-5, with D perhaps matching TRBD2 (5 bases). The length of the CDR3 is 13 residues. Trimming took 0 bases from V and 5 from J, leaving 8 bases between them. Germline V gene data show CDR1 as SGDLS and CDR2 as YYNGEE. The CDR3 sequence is CASSVVRGETQYF. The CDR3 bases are TGTGCCAGCAGCGTAGTAAGAGGGGAGACCCAGTACTTC.

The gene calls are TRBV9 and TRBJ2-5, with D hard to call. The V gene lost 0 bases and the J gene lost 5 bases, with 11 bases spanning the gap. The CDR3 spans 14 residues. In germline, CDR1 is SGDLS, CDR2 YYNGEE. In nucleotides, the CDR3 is TGTGCCAGCAGCGTAGCAATGTATTCGGAGACCCAGTACTTC. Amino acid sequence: CASSVAMYSETQYF.

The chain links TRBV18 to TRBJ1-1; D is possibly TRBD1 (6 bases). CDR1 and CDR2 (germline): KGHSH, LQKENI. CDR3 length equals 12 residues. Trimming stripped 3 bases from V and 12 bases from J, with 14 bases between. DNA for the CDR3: TGTGCCAGCTCACCCACATCAGGGACATCTTTCTTT. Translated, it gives CASSPTSGTSFF.

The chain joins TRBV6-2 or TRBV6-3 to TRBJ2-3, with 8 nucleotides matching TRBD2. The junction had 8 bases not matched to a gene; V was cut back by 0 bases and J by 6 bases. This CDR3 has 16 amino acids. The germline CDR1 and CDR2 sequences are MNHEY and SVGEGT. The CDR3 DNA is TGTGCCAGCAGTTACTCTAGCGGGACCCGAAGTGATACGCAGTATTTT. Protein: CASSYSSGTRSDTQYF.

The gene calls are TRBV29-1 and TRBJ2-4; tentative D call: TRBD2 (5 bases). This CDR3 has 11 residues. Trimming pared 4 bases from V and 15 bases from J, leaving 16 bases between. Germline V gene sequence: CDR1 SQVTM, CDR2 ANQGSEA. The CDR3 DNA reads TGCAGCGTTGCCCTTGGGGAGACCCGGTACTTC. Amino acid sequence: CSVALGETRYF.

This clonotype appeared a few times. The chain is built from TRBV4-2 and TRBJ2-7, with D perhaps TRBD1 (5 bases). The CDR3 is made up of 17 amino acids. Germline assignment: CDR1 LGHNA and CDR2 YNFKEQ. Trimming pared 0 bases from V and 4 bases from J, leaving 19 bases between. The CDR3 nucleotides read TGTGCCAGCAGCCAAGAATGGGGTGGGGCGCAACAATACGAGCAGTACTTC. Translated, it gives CASSQEWGGAQQYEQYF.

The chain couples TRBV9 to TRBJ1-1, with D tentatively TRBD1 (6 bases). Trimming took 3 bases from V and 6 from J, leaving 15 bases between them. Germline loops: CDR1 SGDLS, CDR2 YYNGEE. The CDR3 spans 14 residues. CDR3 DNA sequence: TGTGCCAGCAGCGAAAACAGGGCATTCGCTGAAGCTTTCTTT. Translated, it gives CASSENRAFAEAFF. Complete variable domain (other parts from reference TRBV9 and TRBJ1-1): DSGVTQTPKHLITATGQRVTLRCSPRSGDLSVYWYQQSLDQGLQFLIQYYNGEERAKGNILERFSAQQFPDLHSELNLSSLELGDSALYFCASSENRAFAEAFFGQGTRLTVV.

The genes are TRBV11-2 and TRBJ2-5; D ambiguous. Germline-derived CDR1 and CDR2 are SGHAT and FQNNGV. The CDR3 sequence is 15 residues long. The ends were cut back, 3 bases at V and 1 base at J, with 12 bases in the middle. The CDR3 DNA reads TGTGCCAGCAGCTTTCGGGCAGGATGCCAAGAGACCCAGTACTTC. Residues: CASSFRAGCQETQYF.

CDR3 nucleotides: TGTGCCAGCAGCTTACGATTGGACACAGCCAACTATGGCTACACCTTC. Amino acid sequence: CASSLRLDTANYGYTF. This chain links TRBV7-2 with TRBJ1-2, with a possible D match to TRBD1 (5 bases). Germline V gives CDR1 SGHTA, CDR2 FQGNSA. V lost 2 bases and J lost 2, with 15 bases in between. This CDR3 contains 16 residues.

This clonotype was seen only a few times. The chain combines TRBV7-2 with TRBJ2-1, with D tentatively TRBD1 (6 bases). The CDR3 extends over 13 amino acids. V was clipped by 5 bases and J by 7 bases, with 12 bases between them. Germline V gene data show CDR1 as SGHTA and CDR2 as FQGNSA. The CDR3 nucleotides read TGTGCCAGCAGCATCGGACAGAGGAATGAGCAGTTCTTC. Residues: CASSIGQRNEQFF.

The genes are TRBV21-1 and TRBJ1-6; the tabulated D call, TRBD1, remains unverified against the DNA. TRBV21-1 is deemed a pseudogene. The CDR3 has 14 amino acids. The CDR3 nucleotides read TGTGCCAGCAGCAAGACAGGAATTTGTTCACCCCTCCACTTT. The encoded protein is CASSKTGICSPLHF.

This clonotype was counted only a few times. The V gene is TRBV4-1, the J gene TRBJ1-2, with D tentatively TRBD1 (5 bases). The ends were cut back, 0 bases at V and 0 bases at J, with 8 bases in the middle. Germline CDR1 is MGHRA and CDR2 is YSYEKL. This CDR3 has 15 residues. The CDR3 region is CASSQEGQANYGYTF. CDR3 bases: TGCGCCAGCAGCCAAGAGGGGCAGGCTAACTATGGCTACACCTTC.

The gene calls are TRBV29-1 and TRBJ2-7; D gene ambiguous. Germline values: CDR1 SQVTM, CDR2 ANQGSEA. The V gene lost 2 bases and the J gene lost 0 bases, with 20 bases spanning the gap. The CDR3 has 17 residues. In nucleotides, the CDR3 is TGCAGCGTTGAAAAAGGATTACGCCCTTCCAACTCCTACGAGCAGTACTTC. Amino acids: CSVEKGLRPSNSYEQYF.

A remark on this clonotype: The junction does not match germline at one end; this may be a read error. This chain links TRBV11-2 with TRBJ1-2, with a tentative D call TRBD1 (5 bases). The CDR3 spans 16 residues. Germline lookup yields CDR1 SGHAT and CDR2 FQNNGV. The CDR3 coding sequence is TGTGCCTGCAGCTTAGACCCCAGGGACGGAGTTGATGGCTACACCTTC. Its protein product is CACSLDPRDGVDGYTF. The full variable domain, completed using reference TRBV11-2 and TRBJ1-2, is EAGVAQSPRYKIIEKRQSVAFWCNPISGHATLYWYQQILGQGPKLLIQFQNNGVVDDSQLPKDRFSAERLKGVDSTLKIQPAKLEDSAVYLCACSLDPRDGVDGYTFGSGTRLTVV.

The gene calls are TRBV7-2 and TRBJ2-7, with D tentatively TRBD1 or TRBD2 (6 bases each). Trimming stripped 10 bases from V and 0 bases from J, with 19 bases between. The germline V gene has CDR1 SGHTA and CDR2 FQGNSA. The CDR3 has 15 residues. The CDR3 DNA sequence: TGTGCCACTTCTAAGGGGGGCATTATCTCCTACGAGCAGTACTTC. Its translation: CATSKGGIISYEQYF.

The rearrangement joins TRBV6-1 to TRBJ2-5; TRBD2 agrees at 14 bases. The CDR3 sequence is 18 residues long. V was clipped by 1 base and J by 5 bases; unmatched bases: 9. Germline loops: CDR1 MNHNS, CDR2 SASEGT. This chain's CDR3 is CASSEGLAGGPSVETQYF. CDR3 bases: TGTGCCAGCAGTGAAGGACTAGCGGGGGGGCCGTCGGTTGAGACCCAGTACTTC.

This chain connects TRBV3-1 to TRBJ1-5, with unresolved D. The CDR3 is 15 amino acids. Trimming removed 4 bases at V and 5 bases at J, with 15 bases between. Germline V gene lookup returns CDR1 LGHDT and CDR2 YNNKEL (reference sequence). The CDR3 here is CASSPLIGLDQPQHF. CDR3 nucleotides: TGTGCCAGCAGCCCCTTAATAGGTTTGGATCAGCCCCAGCATTTT.

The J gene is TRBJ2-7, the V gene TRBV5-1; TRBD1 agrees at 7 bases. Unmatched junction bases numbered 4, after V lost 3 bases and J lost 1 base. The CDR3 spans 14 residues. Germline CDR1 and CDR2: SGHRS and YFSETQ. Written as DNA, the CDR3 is TGCGCCAGCAGCTATACGGGACAGTCCTACGAGCAGTACTTC. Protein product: CASSYTGQSYEQYF.

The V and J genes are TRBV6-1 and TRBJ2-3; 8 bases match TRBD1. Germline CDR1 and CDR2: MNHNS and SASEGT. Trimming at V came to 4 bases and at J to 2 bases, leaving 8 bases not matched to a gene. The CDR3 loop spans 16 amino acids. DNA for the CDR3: TGTGCCAGCAGTGCGCGGACAGGGATTAACACAGATACGCAGTATTTT. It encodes CASSARTGINTDTQYF.

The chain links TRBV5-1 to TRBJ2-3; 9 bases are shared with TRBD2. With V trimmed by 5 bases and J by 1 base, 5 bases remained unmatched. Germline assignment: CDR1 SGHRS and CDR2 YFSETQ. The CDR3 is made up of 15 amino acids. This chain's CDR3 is CASSWTSDRTDTQYF. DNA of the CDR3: TGCGCCAGCAGTTGGACTAGCGACCGCACAGATACGCAGTATTTT.

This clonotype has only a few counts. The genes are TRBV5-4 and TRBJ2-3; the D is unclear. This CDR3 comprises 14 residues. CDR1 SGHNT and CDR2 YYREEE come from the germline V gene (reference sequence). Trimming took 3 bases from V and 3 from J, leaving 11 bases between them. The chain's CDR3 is CASSSATTTDTQYF. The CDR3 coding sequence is TGTGCCAGCAGCTCAGCAACGACAACAGATACGCAGTATTTT.